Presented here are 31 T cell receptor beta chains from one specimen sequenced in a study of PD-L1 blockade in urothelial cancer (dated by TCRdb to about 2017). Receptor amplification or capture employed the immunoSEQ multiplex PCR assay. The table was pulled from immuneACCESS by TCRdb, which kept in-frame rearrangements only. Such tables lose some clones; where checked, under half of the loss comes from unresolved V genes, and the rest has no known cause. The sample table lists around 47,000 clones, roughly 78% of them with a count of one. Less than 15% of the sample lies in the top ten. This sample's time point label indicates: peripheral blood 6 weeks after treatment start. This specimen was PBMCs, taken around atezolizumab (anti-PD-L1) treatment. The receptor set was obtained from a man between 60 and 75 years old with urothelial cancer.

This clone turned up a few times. The DNA for the CDR3 is TGCGCCAGCAGTCGAGATTCGGGACTAGCGGGAGTTACAGATACGCAGTATTTT. This sequence encodes CASSRDSGLAGVTDTQYF. The V gene is TRBV23-1, the J gene TRBJ2-3; 14 bases line up with TRBD2. TRBV23-1 is marked as an open reading frame, function uncertain. The CDR3 runs to 18 residues. Trimming took 4 bases from V and 3 from J; bases not matched to a gene: 9.

The CDR3 region is CAWGGRGHEQYF. The DNA for the CDR3 is TGTGCCTGGGGGGGGAGGGGCCACGAGCAGTACTTC. The J gene is TRBJ2-7, the V gene TRBV30; 7 bases match TRBD2. CDR3 length: 12 amino acids. The V gene's germline CDR1 is GTSNPN and CDR2 SVGIG (reference sequence). Trimming removed 5 bases from V and 5 bases from J; junction bases left unmatched: 6.

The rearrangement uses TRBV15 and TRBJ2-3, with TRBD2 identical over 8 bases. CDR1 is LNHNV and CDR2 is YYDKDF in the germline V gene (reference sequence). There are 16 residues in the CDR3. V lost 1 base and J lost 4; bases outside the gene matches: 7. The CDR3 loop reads CATSRASGSGADTQYF. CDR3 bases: TGTGCCACCAGCAGAGCCAGCGGGAGTGGGGCAGATACGCAGTATTTT.

The CDR3 nucleotides are TGTGCCAGCAGCCAAGAAAGGGGTAGCGGGAGGGCCCAGTACTTC. It translates to CASSQERGSGRAQYF. The chain carries TRBV4-2 and TRBJ2-5; TRBD2 aligns across 11 bases. This CDR3 region has 15 residues. With 0 bases clipped from V and 9 bases from J, the junction kept 6 bases outside the gene matches. CDR1 and CDR2 (germline): LGHNA, YNFKEQ.

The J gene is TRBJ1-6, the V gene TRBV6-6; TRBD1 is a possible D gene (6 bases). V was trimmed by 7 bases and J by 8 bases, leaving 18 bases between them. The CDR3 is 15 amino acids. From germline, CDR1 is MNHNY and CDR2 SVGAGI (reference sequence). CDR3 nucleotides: TGTGCCAGCACCCCAGGGGACCGGGGGGATTCACCCCTCCACTTT. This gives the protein CASTPGDRGDSPLHF.

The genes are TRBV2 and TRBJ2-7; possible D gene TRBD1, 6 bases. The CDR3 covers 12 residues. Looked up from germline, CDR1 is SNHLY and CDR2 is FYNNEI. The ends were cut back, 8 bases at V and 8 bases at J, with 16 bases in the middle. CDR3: CASREGQLKQYF. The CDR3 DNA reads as TGTGCCAGCCGCGAAGGACAGCTCAAGCAGTACTTC.

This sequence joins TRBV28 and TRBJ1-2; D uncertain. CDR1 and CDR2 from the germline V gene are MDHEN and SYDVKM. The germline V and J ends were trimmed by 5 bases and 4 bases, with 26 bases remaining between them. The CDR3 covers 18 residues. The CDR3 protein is CASSPPWEDPRPSYGYTF. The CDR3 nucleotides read TGTGCCAGCAGTCCCCCCTGGGAGGACCCGCGCCCCTCCTATGGCTACACCTTC.

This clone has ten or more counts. The CDR3 DNA sequence: TGCGCCAGCAGTATACAGGGGAATGAGCAGTTCTTC. Protein: CASSIQGNEQFF. The gene calls are TRBV5-1 and TRBJ2-1; 7 bases fit TRBD1. The CDR3 covers 12 residues. Losses at the gene ends were 5 bases for V and 7 bases for J; bases not matched to a gene: 3. Germline V gene lookup returns CDR1 SGHRS and CDR2 YFSETQ.

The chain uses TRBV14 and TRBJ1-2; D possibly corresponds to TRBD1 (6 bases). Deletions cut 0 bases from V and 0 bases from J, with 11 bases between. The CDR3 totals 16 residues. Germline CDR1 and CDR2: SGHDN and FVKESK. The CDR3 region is CASSQDEYRANYGYTF. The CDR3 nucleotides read TGTGCCAGCAGCCAAGATGAGTACAGGGCTAACTATGGCTACACCTTC.

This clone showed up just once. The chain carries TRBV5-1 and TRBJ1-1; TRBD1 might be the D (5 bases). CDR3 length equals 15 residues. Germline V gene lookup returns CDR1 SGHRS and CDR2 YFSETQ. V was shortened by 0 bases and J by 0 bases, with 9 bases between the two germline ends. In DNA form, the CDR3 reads TGCGCCAGCAGCTTGGGAGCAGGGTTGAACACTGAAGCTTTCTTT. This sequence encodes CASSLGAGLNTEAFF.

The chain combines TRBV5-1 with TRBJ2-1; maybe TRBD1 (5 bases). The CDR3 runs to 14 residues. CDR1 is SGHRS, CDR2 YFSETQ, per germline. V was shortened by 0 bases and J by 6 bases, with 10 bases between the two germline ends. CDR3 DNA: TGCGCCAGCAGCTTGGAATGGACAATCAATGAGCAGTTCTTC. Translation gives CASSLEWTINEQFF. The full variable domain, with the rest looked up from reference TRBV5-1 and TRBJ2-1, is KAGVTQTPRYLIKTRGQQVTLSCSPISGHRSVSWYQQTPGQGLQFLFEYFSETQRNKGNFPGRFSGRQFSNSRSEMNVSTLELGDSALYLCASSLEWTINEQFFGPGTRLTVL.

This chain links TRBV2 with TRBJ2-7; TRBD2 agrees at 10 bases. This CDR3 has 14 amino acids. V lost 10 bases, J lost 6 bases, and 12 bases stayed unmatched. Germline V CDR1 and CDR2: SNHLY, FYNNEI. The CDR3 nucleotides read TGTGCCATCGGTGGAGCGGGGGGGGCGGGCGAGCAGTACTTC. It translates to CAIGGAGGAGEQYF.

CDR3 residues: CASSTAGTHYGYTF. CDR3 nucleotide sequence: TGTGCCAGCAGTACCGCCGGGACACACTATGGCTACACCTTC. The gene calls are TRBV6-5 and TRBJ1-2; tentatively, D is TRBD1 (6 bases). The V gene lost 5 bases and the J gene lost 3 bases, with 13 bases spanning the gap. This CDR3 is built from 14 residues. The germline V gene encodes CDR1 MNHEY and CDR2 SVGAGI.

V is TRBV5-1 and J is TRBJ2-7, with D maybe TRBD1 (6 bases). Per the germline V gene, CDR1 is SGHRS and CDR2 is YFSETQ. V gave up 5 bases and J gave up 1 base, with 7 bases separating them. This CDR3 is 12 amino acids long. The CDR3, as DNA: TGCGCCAGCAGTACAGGGTCCTACGAGCAGTACTTC. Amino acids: CASSTGSYEQYF.

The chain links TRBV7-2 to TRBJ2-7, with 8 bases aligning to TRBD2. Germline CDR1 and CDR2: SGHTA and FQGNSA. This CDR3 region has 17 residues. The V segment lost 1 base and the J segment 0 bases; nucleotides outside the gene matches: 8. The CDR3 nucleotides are TGTGCCAGCAGCTTAGGGGGGAGGCGGGGGGTCTCCTACGAGCAGTACTTC. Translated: CASSLGGRRGVSYEQYF. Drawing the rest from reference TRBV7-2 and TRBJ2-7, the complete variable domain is GAGVSQSPSNKVTEKGKDVELRCDPISGHTALYWYRQSLGQGLEFLIYFQGNSAPDKSGLPSDRFSAERTGGSVSTLTIQRTQQEDSAVYLCASSLGGRRGVSYEQYFGPGTRLTVT.

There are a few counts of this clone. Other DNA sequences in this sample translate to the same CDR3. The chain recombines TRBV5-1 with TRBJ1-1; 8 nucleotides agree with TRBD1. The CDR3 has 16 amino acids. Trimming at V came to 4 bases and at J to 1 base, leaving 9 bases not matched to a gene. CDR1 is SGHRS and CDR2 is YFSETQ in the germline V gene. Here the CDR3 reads CASSPGQGGGNTEAFF. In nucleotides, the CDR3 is TGCGCCAGCAGCCCCGGACAGGGTGGAGGGAACACTGAAGCTTTCTTT.

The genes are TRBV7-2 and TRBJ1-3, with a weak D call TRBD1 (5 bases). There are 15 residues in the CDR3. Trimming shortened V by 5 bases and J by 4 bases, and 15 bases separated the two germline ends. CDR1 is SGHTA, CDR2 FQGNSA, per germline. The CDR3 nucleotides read TGTGCCAGCAGCCCCCCTGGCCGACAGGGAAACACCATATATTTT. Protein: CASSPPGRQGNTIYF.

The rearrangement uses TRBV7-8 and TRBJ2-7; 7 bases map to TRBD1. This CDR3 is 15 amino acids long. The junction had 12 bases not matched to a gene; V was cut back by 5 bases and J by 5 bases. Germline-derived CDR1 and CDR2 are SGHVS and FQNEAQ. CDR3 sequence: CASSLTGTRGHEQYF. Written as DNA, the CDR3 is TGTGCCAGCAGCCTAACCGGGACAAGGGGGCACGAGCAGTACTTC.

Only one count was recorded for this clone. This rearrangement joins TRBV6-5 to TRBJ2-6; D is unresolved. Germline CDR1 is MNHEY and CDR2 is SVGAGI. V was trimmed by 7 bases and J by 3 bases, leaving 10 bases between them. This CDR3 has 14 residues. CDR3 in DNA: TGTGCCAGCACCCCCGTTCTTGGGGCCAACGTCCTGACTTTC. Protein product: CASTPVLGANVLTF.

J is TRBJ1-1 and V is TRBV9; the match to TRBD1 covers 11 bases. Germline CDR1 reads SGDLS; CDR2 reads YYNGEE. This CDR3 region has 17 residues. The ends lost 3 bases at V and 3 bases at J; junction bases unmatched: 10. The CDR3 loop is CASSALDRGRLDTEAFF. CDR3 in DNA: TGTGCCAGCAGCGCCCTGGACAGGGGGCGGTTGGACACTGAAGCTTTCTTT. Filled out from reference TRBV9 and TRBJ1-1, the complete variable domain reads DSGVTQTPKHLITATGQRVTLRCSPRSGDLSVYWYQQSLDQGLQFLIQYYNGEERAKGNILERFSAQQFPDLHSELNLSSLELGDSALYFCASSALDRGRLDTEAFFGQGTRLTVV.

CDR3 bases: TGTGCCAGTATAGGACAGGGGCGCGGTGAAAAACTGTTTTTT. This translates into CASIGQGRGEKLFF. The J gene is TRBJ1-4, the V gene TRBV19; 9 bases map to TRBD1. Germline V gene data show CDR1 as LNHDA and CDR2 as SQIVND (reference sequence). The V gene end was trimmed by 7 bases and the J gene end by 7 bases; junction bases not matched to a gene: 7. The CDR3 totals 14 residues.

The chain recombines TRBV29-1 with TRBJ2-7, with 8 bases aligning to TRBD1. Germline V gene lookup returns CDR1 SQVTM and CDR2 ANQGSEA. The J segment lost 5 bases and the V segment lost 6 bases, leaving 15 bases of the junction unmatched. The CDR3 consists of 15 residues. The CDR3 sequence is CSVGNYDRGFDEQYF. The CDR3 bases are TGCAGCGTGGGGAACTATGACAGGGGTTTCGACGAGCAGTACTTC.

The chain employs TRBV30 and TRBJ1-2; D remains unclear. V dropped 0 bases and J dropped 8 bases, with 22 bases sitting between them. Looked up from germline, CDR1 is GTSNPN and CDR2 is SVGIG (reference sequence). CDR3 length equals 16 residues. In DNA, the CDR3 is TGTGCCTGGAGTGTACCAACACTCCCGGGGAGGGAAGGCTACACCTTC. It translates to CAWSVPTLPGREGYTF.

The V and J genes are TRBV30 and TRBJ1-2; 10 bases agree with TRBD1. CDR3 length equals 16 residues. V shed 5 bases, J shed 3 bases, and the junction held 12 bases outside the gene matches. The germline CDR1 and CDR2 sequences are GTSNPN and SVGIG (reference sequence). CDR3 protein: CAWERVGQGTHYGYTF. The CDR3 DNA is TGTGCCTGGGAGAGGGTGGGACAGGGGACCCACTATGGCTACACCTTC.

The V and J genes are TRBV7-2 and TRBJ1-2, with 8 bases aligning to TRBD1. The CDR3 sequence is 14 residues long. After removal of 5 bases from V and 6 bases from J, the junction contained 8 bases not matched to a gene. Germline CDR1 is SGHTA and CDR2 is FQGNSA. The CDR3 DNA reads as TGTGCCAGCAGCGAATTGCAGGGGGCCGATGGCTACACCTTC. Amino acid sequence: CASSELQGADGYTF.

CDR3 residues: CASSLTSKETQYF. The CDR3 DNA is TGTGCCAGCAGCTTAACTAGCAAAGAGACCCAGTACTTC. The rearrangement joins TRBV11-3 to TRBJ2-5, with D tentatively TRBD2 (6 bases). Germline loops: CDR1 SGHNT, CDR2 YENEEA. The CDR3 contains 13 residues. Trimming removed 2 bases at V and 3 bases at J, with 7 bases between.

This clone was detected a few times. The CDR3 here is CASSSRQGTNTEAFF. The CDR3 bases are TGTGCCAGCAGTTCACGACAGGGTACGAACACTGAAGCTTTCTTT. The chain couples TRBV5-4 to TRBJ1-1; 7 bases map to TRBD1. The ends lost 5 bases at V and 1 base at J; junction bases unmatched: 8. The germline gives CDR1 SGHNT, CDR2 YYREEE (reference sequence). This CDR3 spans 15 amino acids.

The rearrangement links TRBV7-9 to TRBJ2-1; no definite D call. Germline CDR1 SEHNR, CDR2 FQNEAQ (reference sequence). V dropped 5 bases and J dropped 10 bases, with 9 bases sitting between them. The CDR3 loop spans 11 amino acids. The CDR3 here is CASSHAIEQFF. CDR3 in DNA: TGTGCCAGCAGCCACGCGATCGAGCAGTTCTTC. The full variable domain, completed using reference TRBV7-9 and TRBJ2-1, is DTGVSQNPRHKITKRGQNVTFRCDPISEHNRLYWYRQTLGQGPEFLTYFQNEAQLEKSRLLSDRFSAERPKGSFSTLEIQRTEQGDSAMYLCASSHAIEQFFGPGTRLTVL.

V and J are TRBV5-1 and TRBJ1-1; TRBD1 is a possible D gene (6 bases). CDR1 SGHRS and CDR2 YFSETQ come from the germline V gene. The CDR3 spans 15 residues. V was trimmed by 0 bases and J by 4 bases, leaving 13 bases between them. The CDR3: CASSLGGGRVTEAFF. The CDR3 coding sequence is TGCGCCAGCAGCTTGGGGGGGGGCAGGGTCACTGAAGCTTTCTTT.

The DNA of the CDR3 is TGTGCCAGCAGAATAAAAGATACGCAGTATTTT. Amino acids: CASRIKDTQYF. This chain joins TRBV28 and TRBJ2-3, with D unresolved. This CDR3 region has 11 residues. V gave up 6 bases and J gave up 5 bases, with 6 bases separating them. CDR1 is MDHEN and CDR2 is SYDVKM in the germline V gene. Complete variable domain (other parts from reference TRBV28 and TRBJ2-3): DVKVTQSSRYLVKRTGEKVFLECVQDMDHENMFWYRQDPGLGLRLIYFSYDVKMKEKGDIPEGYSVSREKKERFSLILESASTNQTSMYLCASRIKDTQYFGPGTRLTVL.

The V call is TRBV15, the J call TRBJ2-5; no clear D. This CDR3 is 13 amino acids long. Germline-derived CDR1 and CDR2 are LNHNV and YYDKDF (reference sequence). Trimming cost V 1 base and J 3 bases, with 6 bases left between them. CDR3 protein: CATSRGGKETQYF. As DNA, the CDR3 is TGTGCCACCAGCAGAGGAGGAAAAGAGACCCAGTACTTC.